This TCR beta chain appears in the sequencing data of a study of T cells expressing NK-cell markers. Across the whole study: The authors sequenced eight donors, of whom seven were HCMV-seropositive and one was seronegative. The study, taken as a whole, reports: The contribution of dominant NKG2C+ clonotypes to CD8+ T cells in about 6 donors was roughly 1.0-7.5%.

On this clonotype: Its antigen is not known.

The germline V gene has CDR1 MDHEN and CDR2 SYDVKM. This CDR3 comprises 12 residues. 5'RACE template switching built TCR beta cDNA with unique molecular identifiers. With the 5' RACE reads reprocessed, TCRdb shows one record per CDR3 protein and no DNA. The specimen's table records under 200,000 distinct CDR3 sequences. Input material: blood T cells: a sorted CD56 or NKG2C T cell subset, CD4+ or CD8+ T cells, or bulk PBMC T cells (not recorded which). This TCR was sampled from a woman aged 18 to 75 in good health. The V gene is TRBV28, the J gene TRBJ1-1; TCRdb indicates TRBD1, and absent DNA this call remains unverified. The CDR3 loop reads CASSPRTGEAFF.